This record concerns one T cell receptor beta chain sequence. No antigen is known for it. The data were obtained in a study of T cell responses to AZD1222 COVID-19 vaccine. Study-level points and caveats: With two AZD1222 doses given, Spike-specific TCR breadth and depth both rose. Repertoire sampling was restricted to post-peak T cell response timepoints. Per reports, nearly half of all spike-specific TCRs target regions that are unmutated in variants. Across the whole spike, CD4 TCRs peaked at regions 160-218 and 743-854.

This CDR3 contains 15 residues. V trimming: 10 bases; J trimming: 3 bases; junction bases outside the gene matches: 13. The germline CDR1 and CDR2 sequences are MNHEY and SMNVEV (reference sequence). TCRdb's table, derived via immunoSEQ multiplex PCR, lists solely in-frame clones and lacks some. The repertoire holds 60,000 to 85,000 clones, about 88% seen once, with more than 4% in the top ten. The chain employs TRBV27 and TRBJ1-2, with TRBD1 identical over 8 bases. The input for sequencing was peripheral blood, taken 28 days after the second dose of the MenACWY control vaccine. The TCR comes from an adult who received the MenACWY meningococcal vaccine as a control. CDR3 sequence (DNA): TGTGCCACCTCCAATTTGGCAGGGGGCGACTATGGCTACACCTTC. Its translation: CATSNLAGGDYGYTF.